Listed here are 12 T cell receptor beta chains from one sample, sequenced in a study of cytomegalovirus exposure and HLA in healthy donors (dated by TCRdb to the late 2010s). The library was obtained by the immunoSEQ multiplex PCR assay. The multiplex PCR relied on a mix of 60 forward primers for TCR Vbeta segments and 13 reverse primers for TCR Jbeta segments. TCRdb obtained this table from immuneACCESS and retained in-frame rearrangements with V and J assigned. These tables miss some clones; where compared with another copy, unresolved V genes account for less than half of the shortfall, and the remainder is unexplained. This sample gives 60,000 to 70,000 clones in total; roughly 77% of them show up just once. The ten top clones hold around 4.2% of the sample. The sequenced sample was PBMCs. The receptors come from a woman in her twenties or thirties in good health and CMV-seronegative.

The rearrangement uses TRBV7-8 and TRBJ1-1, with 7 bases aligning to TRBD1. In germline, CDR1 is SGHVS, CDR2 FQNEAQ. V gave up 0 bases and J gave up 4 bases; unmatched junction bases: 5. This CDR3 is 15 amino acids long. CDR3 nucleotide sequence: TGTGCCAGCAGCTTAGCCGGATCAGGGGGCACTGAAGCTTTCTTT. Translation gives CASSLAGSGGTEAFF.

This clone was counted only a few times. The J gene is TRBJ2-2, the V gene TRBV5-6, with D unresolved. Germline CDR1 and CDR2: SGHDT and YYEEEE. V lost 3 bases and J 5 bases, leaving 8 bases between the germline ends. The length of the CDR3 is 13 residues. The CDR3 DNA sequence: TGTGCCAGCAGCTCGCTGAGAACCGGGGAGCTGTTTTTT. This sequence encodes CASSSLRTGELFF. The full variable domain, its missing parts supplied by reference TRBV5-6 and TRBJ2-2, is DAGVTQSPTHLIKTRGQQVTLRCSPKSGHDTVSWYQQALGQGPQFIFQYYEEEERQRGNFPDRFSGHQFPNYSSELNVNALLLGDSALYLCASSSLRTGELFFGEGSRLTVL.

V and J are TRBV13 and TRBJ2-1; D may be TRBD2 (7 bases). The CDR3 spans 15 residues. From germline, CDR1 is PRHDT and CDR2 FYEKMQ (reference sequence). V shed 3 bases and J shed 6 bases, with 15 bases lying between them. CDR3 sequence: CASSFEGGGSNEQFF. For the CDR3, the DNA is TGTGCCAGCAGCTTTGAGGGGGGGGGCTCCAATGAGCAGTTCTTC.

The rearrangement joins TRBV30 to TRBJ1-3; D not resolved. This CDR3 has 14 amino acids. CDR1 and CDR2 (germline): GTSNPN, SVGIG (reference sequence). The ends were cut back, 8 bases at V and 0 bases at J, with 14 bases in the middle. CDR3 coding DNA: TGTGCCCTGACGGCGGGAAGCTCTGGAAACACCATATATTTT. It yields the protein CALTAGSSGNTIYF.

The chain couples TRBV30 to TRBJ2-7, with a weak D call TRBD2 (6 bases). The CDR3 length is 14 residues. Looked up from germline, CDR1 is GTSNPN and CDR2 is SVGIG (reference sequence). Trimming removed 3 bases from V and 4 bases from J, with 16 bases in between. The CDR3 loop reads CAWSEGLGGYEQYF. The CDR3 nucleotides read TGTGCCTGGAGCGAGGGTCTCGGGGGTTACGAGCAGTACTTC.

V gene TRBV21-1 combines with J gene TRBJ1-1; TRBD1 reflects the table's D call only, with no check against the DNA. TRBV21-1 represents a pseudogene. This CDR3 is built from 14 residues. CDR3 nucleotides: TGTGCCAGCAGTCCAGGGGGCCGGTTCACTGAAGCTTTCTTT. This gives the protein CASSPGGRFTEAFF.

This CDR3 is CASRPGLGPYEQYF. In DNA, the CDR3 is TGTGCCAGCAGGCCGGGACTAGGTCCCTACGAGCAGTACTTC. The chain links TRBV2 to TRBJ2-7, with TRBD2 matching 8 bases. CDR3 size: 14 residues. V trimming: 6 bases; J trimming: 2 bases; junction bases outside the gene matches: 6. Germline V gene lookup returns CDR1 SNHLY and CDR2 FYNNEI.

The chain carries TRBV11-2 and TRBJ2-7; 9 nucleotides line up with TRBD1. CDR1 SGHAT and CDR2 FQNNGV come from the germline V gene. V trimming: 5 bases; J trimming: 7 bases; junction bases outside the gene matches: 3. The CDR3 has 12 residues. CDR3 sequence: CASSRDRAEQYF. As DNA, the CDR3 is TGTGCCAGCAGCCGGGACAGGGCAGAGCAGTACTTC.

The V and J genes are TRBV30 and TRBJ1-2, with no clear D. The V and J ends lost 1 base and 3 bases respectively, with 6 bases between them. Germline V CDR1 and CDR2: GTSNPN, SVGIG (reference sequence). CDR3 size: 12 residues. The CDR3 DNA sequence: TGTGCCTGGAGTGATGGGCACTATGGCTACACCTTC. It yields the protein CAWSDGHYGYTF. The full variable domain, its missing parts supplied by reference TRBV30 and TRBJ1-2, is SQTIHQWPATLVQPVGSPLSLECTVEGTSNPNLYWYRQAAGRGLQLLFYSVGIGQISSEVPQNLSASRPQDRQFILSSKKLLLSDSGFYLCAWSDGHYGYTFGSGTRLTVV.

V usage is TRBV4-1 and J usage is TRBJ2-2, with D tentatively TRBD2 (5 bases). The CDR3 spans 16 residues. Between the trimmed V and J ends, which lost 3 bases and 2 bases, there was a span of 13 bases. The V gene's germline CDR1 is MGHRA and CDR2 YSYEKL. In nucleotides, the CDR3 is TGCGCCAGCAGCCACAATCGACTAATTAACACCGGGGAGCTGTTTTTT. Translating it yields CASSHNRLINTGELFF.

The chain uses TRBV11-2 and TRBJ2-1; D unresolved. Trimming stripped 5 bases from V and 0 bases from J, with 20 bases between. Germline V CDR1 and CDR2: SGHAT, FQNNGV. The CDR3 contains 18 residues. The DNA of the CDR3 is TGTGCCAGCAGCCAAGAGCCCGGTACTGTGAGCTCCTACAATGAGCAGTTCTTC. This encodes CASSQEPGTVSSYNEQFF.

The chain couples TRBV29-1 to TRBJ1-4; TRBD1 matches 11 bases. CDR1 and CDR2 from the germline V gene are SQVTM and ANQGSEA. This CDR3 has 14 residues. Unmatched junction bases numbered 6, after V lost 4 bases and J lost 8 bases. The DNA for the CDR3 is TGCAGCGTTGGTTTTGGGACAGGGGGAGAAAAACTGTTTTTT. It is translated as CSVGFGTGGEKLFF.